These T cell receptor beta chains were read from a single sample in a study of blood T cell repertoires in COVID-19. Sequencing used immunoSEQ multiplex PCR; TCRdb keeps in-frame clones, though not all of them. The sample consists of around 250,000 clones, 80% to 90% of them appearing once. The specimen was PBMCs or T cells enriched from blood (not recorded which). All receptors come from a woman in her 50s who had recovered from COVID-19. The CDR3 runs from the conserved cysteine through the conserved F or W. D genes are given only for firm matches. The size field is filled for only some rows; it gives once, few, many or a size class.

d_gene	v_gene	j_gene	abundance	CDR3aa	CDR3nt
TRBD1	TRBV28	TRBJ1-3	NA	CASRGDSSGNTIYF	TGTGCCAGCAGGGGGGACAGCTCTGGAAACACCATATATTTT
TRBD2	TRBV27	TRBJ2-1	NA	CASRRGYEQFF	TGTGCCAGCAGGCGGGGGTATGAGCAGTTCTTC
NA	TRBV9	TRBJ1-2	NA	CASSPGWERYGYTF	TGTGCCAGCAGCCCGGGCTGGGAGCGCTATGGCTACACCTTC
TRBD1	TRBV5-4	TRBJ2-7	NA	CASSSSSTGKGVYEQYF	TGTGCCAGCAGCTCGTCCTCGACAGGGAAGGGGGTCTACGAGCAGTACTTC
NA	TRBV3-1/TRBV3-2	TRBJ2-2	NA	CASSRNSGNTGELFF	TGTGCCAGCAGCCGGAATAGCGGTAACACCGGGGAGCTGTTTTTT
NA	TRBV6-6	TRBJ2-3	NA	CASSLGLGAGHRTDTQYF	TGTGCCAGCAGTCTGGGATTGGGGGCAGGGCACCGCACAGATACGCAGTATTTT
NA	TRBV28	TRBJ1-5	NA	CASTPGSNQPQHF	TGTGCCAGCACCCCTGGCAGCAATCAGCCCCAGCATTTT
TRBD2	TRBV28	TRBJ2-1	once	CASSLTSGRAYEQFF	TGTGCCAGCAGTTTGACTAGCGGGAGGGCCTATGAGCAGTTCTTC
TRBD1	TRBV3-1/TRBV3-2	TRBJ2-6	NA	CASSPGTDSGANVLTF	TGTGCCAGCAGCCCCGGGACAGACTCTGGGGCCAACGTCCTGACTTTC
TRBD1	TRBV29-1	TRBJ2-7	many	CSVETGGSEQYF	TGCAGCGTCGAAACAGGGGGTAGCGAGCAGTACTTC
TRBD2	TRBV28	TRBJ2-7	NA	CASSPVESGSYEQYF	TGTGCCAGCAGCCCCGTGGAAAGCGGGAGTTACGAGCAGTACTTC
TRBD1	TRBV10-2	TRBJ2-1	NA	CASSADRVYNEQFF	TGCGCCAGCAGCGCCGACAGGGTCTACAATGAGCAGTTCTTC
TRBD1	TRBV18	TRBJ1-2	NA	CASSLLTGEGYTF	TGTGCCAGCTCCCTACTAACAGGGGAGGGCTACACCTTC
NA	TRBV29-1	TRBJ1-5	NA	CSVGDRIGQPQHF	TGCAGCGTTGGAGACAGGATCGGTCAGCCCCAGCATTTT
NA	TRBV9	TRBJ1-2	NA	CASSVGGRENYGYTF	TGTGCCAGCAGCGTAGGGGGACGGGAGAACTATGGCTACACCTTC
NA	TRBV7-6	TRBJ1-5	NA	CASSFSAGGSNQPQHF	TGTGCCAGCAGCTTCTCGGCCGGGGGTAGCAATCAGCCCCAGCATTTT
NA	TRBV30	TRBJ2-2	NA	CAWSGHNTGELFF	TGTGCCTGGAGTGGACATAACACCGGGGAGCTGTTTTTT
NA	TRBV21-1	TRBJ2-1	NA	CASSKWGNPGTSGYNEQFF	TGTGCCAGCAGCAAATGGGGGAATCCCGGGACTAGCGGATACAATGAGCAGTTCTTC
TRBD1	TRBV27	TRBJ2-7	NA	CASSLVGTGGEQYF	TGTGCCAGCAGTTTAGTTGGGACAGGGGGCGAGCAGTACTTC
NA	TRBV7-9	TRBJ2-7	NA	CASSLDLRRYEQYF	TGTGCCAGCAGCTTAGATCTTAGAAGATACGAGCAGTACTTC
TRBD1	TRBV5-6	TRBJ1-2	NA	CASTSPDRELYGYTF	TGTGCCAGCACCTCACCCGACAGGGAACTCTATGGCTACACCTTC
TRBD2	TRBV7-6	TRBJ2-1	NA	CASSSGLAGGTTVNEQFF	TGTGCCAGCAGCTCAGGACTAGCGGGAGGGACAACCGTTAATGAGCAGTTCTTC
NA	TRBV5-1	TRBJ1-5	NA	CASSLAGGAGQPQHF	TGCGCCAGCAGCTTGGCTGGGGGCGCGGGTCAGCCCCAGCATTTT
NA	TRBV2	TRBJ1-4	NA	CASSSGITRTNEKLFF	TGTGCCAGCAGCTCAGGGATAACAAGAACTAATGAAAAACTGTTTTTT
NA	TRBV28	TRBJ2-3	NA	CASSRTGAVLDTQYF	TGTGCCAGCAGCAGGACGGGAGCTGTCTTGGATACGCAGTATTTT
NA	TRBV5-1	TRBJ2-1	NA	CASSFLAPSSYNEQFF	TGCGCCAGCAGCTTTCTAGCGCCGAGCTCCTACAATGAGCAGTTCTTC
TRBD2	TRBV2	TRBJ2-7	once	CASGGTTFSYEQYF	TGTGCCAGCGGGGGGACTACCTTCTCCTACGAGCAGTACTTC
NA	TRBV21-1	TRBJ2-7	NA	CASNHPRRGISYEQYF	TGTGCCAGCAACCATCCTCGCCGCGGGATCTCCTACGAGCAGTACTTC
TRBD2	TRBV5-5	TRBJ2-1	NA	CASSFSSGTYNEQFF	TGTGCCAGCAGCTTCTCTAGCGGGACCTACAATGAGCAGTTCTTC
TRBD1	TRBV5-4	TRBJ2-4	NA	CASSPSTGALAKNIQYF	TGTGCCAGCAGCCCCTCGACAGGGGCGTTAGCCAAAAACATTCAGTACTTC
TRBD2	TRBV28	TRBJ2-2	NA	CAGSGPNTGELFF	TGTGCCGGTAGCGGGCCGAACACCGGGGAGCTGTTTTTT
NA	TRBV27	TRBJ2-2	NA	CASSFFRQGGTGELFF	TGTGCCAGCAGTTTCTTTAGACAGGGAGGCACCGGGGAGCTGTTTTTT
NA	TRBV5-8	TRBJ2-7	NA	CASSFFHPPYEQYF	TGTGCCAGCAGCTTTTTCCATCCCCCCTACGAGCAGTACTTC
TRBD2	TRBV24-1	TRBJ2-3	NA	CATSDPRGSGNGTDTQYF	TGTGCCACCAGTGACCCTCGAGGGAGCGGGAACGGTACAGATACGCAGTATTTT
NA	TRBV29-1	TRBJ2-3	NA	CSIPLPQRSKTDTQYF	TGCAGCATACCCTTACCCCAGCGCAGCAAGACAGATACGCAGTATTTT
NA	TRBV14	TRBJ1-5	NA	CASSQDRGGPQHF	TGTGCCAGCAGCCAAGACCGGGGGGGCCCCCAGCATTTT
NA	TRBV18	TRBJ1-2	NA	CASSPPPGRYGYTF	TGTGCCAGCTCACCACCGCCAGGGCGCTATGGCTACACCTTC
NA	TRBV2	TRBJ2-1	NA	CASSDSVSTYNEQFF	TGTGCCAGCAGCGACAGCGTATCTACCTACAATGAGCAGTTCTTC
NA	TRBV5-1	TRBJ2-3	NA	CASSFPQGSDTQYF	TGCGCCAGCAGCTTTCCGCAGGGATCAGATACGCAGTATTTT
TRBD1	TRBV18	TRBJ1-1	NA	CASSPIDRGSNTEAFF	TGTGCCAGCTCACCAATCGACAGGGGTTCGAACACTGAAGCTTTCTTT
NA	TRBV12-5	TRBJ1-1	NA	CARHQRQEHLGTEAFF	TGTGCTAGGCACCAGAGACAGGAACACCTGGGGACTGAAGCTTTCTTT
TRBD1	TRBV2	TRBJ2-1	once	CASSEALLGTGVQFF	TGTGCCAGCAGTGAAGCGCTTCTCGGGACAGGGGTGCAGTTCTTC